The T cell receptor beta chain described here comes from a study of a mutant IDH1 vaccine in newly diagnosed glioma. Stated time point: baseline, week 1 (first vaccination visit). The treatment: pre-vaccination baseline after standard-of-care therapy. Some clones are missing from TCRdb's copy, which holds only in-frame ones; the method was immunoSEQ multiplex PCR. The data show about 92,000 clones, over 75% seen once. V was pared by 4 bases and J by 6 bases, with 17 bases between. The CDR3 is 15 amino acids. Germline lookup yields CDR1 SGHNT and CDR2 YYREEE (reference sequence). This clonotype originated in a middle-aged man with glioma. The rearrangement joins TRBV5-4 to TRBJ1-5; D possibly corresponds to TRBD1 (6 bases). The sample consisted of PBMCs, taken from a glioma patient treated with radiotherapy, temozolomide or both. For the CDR3, the DNA is TGTGCCAGCAGCGCGGGGCCGGACAGTTTTCAGCCCCAGCATTTT. This codes for CASSAGPDSFQPQHF.